This T cell receptor (beta chain) was sequenced in a study of Ad26.COV2.S vaccination and SARS-CoV-2 variants (dated by TCRdb to the early 2020s). At the level of the whole study: Vaccine-arm donors came from COV1001, a multicentre, randomized, double-blind, placebo-controlled phase I-IIa trial of Ad26.COV2.S in healthy adults. Dosing of Ad26.COV2.S was intramuscular, at either 5x10^10 or 1x10^11 viral particles, delivered as one shot or as two shots spaced 56 days apart. Sequencing of the TCRbeta repertoire served to evaluate the specificity and breadth of SARS-CoV-2-reactive T cell receptors following Ad26.COV2.S vaccination. A total of 32 samples were included in the TCR-sequenced set, comprising some 20 Ad26.COV2.S vaccine recipients, 5 placebo recipients and 8 SARS-CoV-2 convalescent individuals. Participants in the trial were split at random into five groups of five each, receiving low-dose or high-dose Ad26.COV2.S once or twice, or else placebo on both occasions. Throughout the experiments and outcome assessment, investigators stayed blinded to trial group allocation.

In the case of this clone: What this receptor recognizes is not known. No much larger clone is present one base from it, and per-base qualities are unavailable.

TCRbeta CDR3 regions were sequenced with the immunoSEQ Assay. After extraction, genomic DNA underwent amplification by bias-controlled multiplex PCR, followed by high-throughput sequencing. In the source study's methods: To quantify the absolute abundance of each unique TCRbeta CDR3 region, sequences were collapsed and filtered. T cell fraction was estimated by normalization of TCRbeta template counts to usable DNA, with usable DNA being measured through amplification of reference genes present in all nucleated cells. Repertoire TCRs were annotated as SARS-CoV-2-specific by exact matching of V gene, CDR3 amino acid sequence and J gene to a known reactive TCR set. MIRA supplied the reference SARS-CoV-2 TCR set, which was filtered for enrichment in COVID-19-positive ImmuneCODE repertoires so that public or cross-reactive TCRs were removed. Drawing on the MIRA antigens, annotated TCRs were analysed further at the level of specific ORF or position within ORF. Breadth was defined as annotated unique rearrangements over total unique productive rearrangements; depth was the summed frequency of those rearrangements. Two-sided Wilcoxon rank-sum tests were applied when comparing TCR breadth between groups. TCRdb holds this immuneACCESS table with in-frame rearrangements only. Some clones are missing; in checked studies, unresolved V genes explain under half, and the rest has no known cause. That table supplies the V and J calls and clone size; D and trimming were determined from the DNA. This sample has roughly 390,000 clones in its table, and approximately 90% of those were observed once. Of the sample, roughly 3% falls within the top ten clones.

Trimming takes 2 bases from V and 1 base from J, and the germline ends sit 11 bases apart. Reading the germline V gene gives CDR1 KGHSH and CDR2 LQKENI. The CDR3 sequence holds 15 residues, the cysteine and phenylalanine included. The DNA shown is the 45-base CDR3, in frame from base 1. Summary of the overall study and its limitations: After vaccination, substantial breadth of spike-specific CD8+ and CD4+ T cell responses was reported. Spike-specific TCR breadth was higher in Ad26.COV2.S recipients than in placebo recipients (P = 0.0014). The study lacked the statistical power to compare responses across vaccine doses or regimens. It was noted by the authors that total T cell responses may have been underestimated by the TCR breadth and depth analyses. Vaccine and placebo recipients had comparable non-spike TCR breadth, which fits with the vaccine containing only spike.

Explained via the paper, the treatment or condition label denotes: over 15 received Ad26.COV2.S at low or high dose, single or two shots; five or six received placebo; per-sample allocation not given. Repertoires of vaccine and placebo recipients were sequenced from samples taken on day 63 after the first injection. Cohort 1b enrolled 25 to 30 adults aged 18-55 years at a single site in Boston, USA, between 29 July and 7 August 2020. Ad26.COV2.S was a replication-incompetent adenovirus type 26 vector that expressed a prefusion-stabilized SARS-CoV-2 spike protein derived from the original Wuhan strain.

The sequence derives from a person aged 18-65 years who received the Ad26.COV2.S COVID-19 vaccine or a placebo. Source: peripheral blood, taken in a trial of Ad26.COV2.S vaccine versus placebo. This receptor chain uses TRBV18 and TRBJ1-1; the D gene identity is not certain. This receptor carries the CDR3 CASSPGMSPNTEAFF. The DNA is TGTGCCAGCTCACCAGGGATGAGCCCGAACACTGAAGCTTTCTTT.